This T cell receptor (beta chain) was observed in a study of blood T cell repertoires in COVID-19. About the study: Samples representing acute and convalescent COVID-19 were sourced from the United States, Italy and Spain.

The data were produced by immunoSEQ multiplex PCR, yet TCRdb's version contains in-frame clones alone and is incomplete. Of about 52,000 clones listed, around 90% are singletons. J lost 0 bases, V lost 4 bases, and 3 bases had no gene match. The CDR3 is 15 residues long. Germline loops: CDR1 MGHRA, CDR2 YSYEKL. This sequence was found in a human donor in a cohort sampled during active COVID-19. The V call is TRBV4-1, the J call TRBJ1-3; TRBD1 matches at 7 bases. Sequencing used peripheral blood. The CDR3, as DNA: TGCGCCAGCAGCCGGTACAGGGGCTCTGGAAACACCATATATTTT. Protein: CASSRYRGSGNTIYF.